The T cell receptor (beta chain) described here comes from a study of graft-versus-host responses after intestinal transplantation. As for the study in general: Multivisceral, liver-intestinal, or isolated intestinal transplants were performed in recipients. Anti-thymocyte globulin served as induction for all recipients, who then took tacrolimus and steroids for about 3 years.

Concerning this clone itself: As yet, its antigen is unknown.

Overall study results and limits: Recipient bone marrow held GvH clones, some seen earlier in ileum or blood. There was an association between peak levels of circulating GvH clones and early post-transplant HvG declines.

Sequenced by immunoSEQ multiplex PCR; TCRdb stores in-frame clones only, minus some. Here the sample spans around 130,000 clones, just over 90% being singletons. The germline V gene has CDR1 SGDLS and CDR2 YYNGEE. The CDR3 length is 15 residues. Trimming removed 0 bases at V and 4 bases at J, with 14 bases between. The rearrangement joins TRBV9 to TRBJ2-7, with D perhaps TRBD2 (5 bases). Specimen: unstimulated CD4+ T cells sorted from spleen or lymph node cells, collected before intestinal transplant. This clonotype was obtained from a human donor who received an intestinal transplant. The CDR3 region is CASSVGGYEGYEQYF. The DNA of the CDR3 is TGTGCCAGCAGCGTAGGGGGTTACGAGGGATACGAGCAGTACTTC.